This entry lists 7 T cell receptor beta chains sequenced from one sample in a study of shared clonotypes between healthy human individuals (dated by TCRdb to 2018 to 2021). For the CD8 naive samples, CD45RO-negative cells were positively selected for CCR7, yielding a CD45RA+CCR7+ population from which TemRA cells were excluded. Library prep was done by the immunoSEQ multiplex PCR assay. TCRdb limited this immuneACCESS table to in-frame rearrangements with V and J called. A share of clones is missing; checked studies link under half to unresolved V genes, and the rest is unexplained. This sample is represented by around 600,000 clones; approximately 96% of them were singletons. The ten largest make up about 0.11% of the sample. Material: naive CD8+ T cells sorted from blood. The cell subset or site label here, explained by the study, means: CD45RA+CCR7+. These receptors all come from a woman aged 25-40 years in good health.

The J gene is TRBJ1-2, the V gene TRBV7-9; 7 bases match TRBD1. The junction had 16 bases not matched to a gene; V was cut back by 5 bases and J by 4 bases. The CDR3 is 17 residues long. Germline CDR1 is SEHNR and CDR2 is FQNEAQ (reference sequence). The CDR3 bases are TGTGCCAGCAGCCCTAGCGGCTCGGACAGGCTGGTCTATGGCTACACCTTC. This translates into CASSPSGSDRLVYGYTF.

V usage is TRBV15 and J usage is TRBJ2-7; D not certain. CDR3 length: 15 amino acids. Germline loops: CDR1 LNHNV, CDR2 YYDKDF (reference sequence). Trimming cost V 1 base and J 6 bases, with 16 bases left between them. The CDR3 is CATSRGAFRPGEQYF. The CDR3 DNA reads TGTGCCACCAGCAGAGGCGCTTTCCGGCCGGGCGAGCAGTACTTC.

The V gene is TRBV19, the J gene TRBJ1-6; 7 bases agree with TRBD1. The CDR3 has 17 residues. With V trimmed by 4 bases and J by 0 bases, 6 bases remained unmatched. CDR1 and CDR2 (germline): LNHDA, SQIVND (reference sequence). The CDR3 nucleotides read TGTGCCAGTAGTAGGGGACAGATTAGCTCCTATAATTCACCCCTCCACTTT. It encodes CASSRGQISSYNSPLHF.

V usage is TRBV11-2 and J usage is TRBJ2-7, with a tentative D call TRBD2 (6 bases). From germline, CDR1 is SGHAT and CDR2 FQNNGV. V was shortened by 7 bases and J by 0 bases, with 10 bases between the two germline ends. The CDR3 consists of 13 residues. The CDR3 region is CASTGTPSYEQYF. The CDR3 DNA is TGTGCCAGCACAGGGACTCCCTCCTACGAGCAGTACTTC.

The CDR3 DNA reads as TGTGCCAGCAGCTTATACGGACTAGCGGGTGACAATGAGCAGTTCTTC. Its translation: CASSLYGLAGDNEQFF. V is TRBV7-9 and J is TRBJ2-1, with TRBD2 identical over 11 bases. Germline CDR1 and CDR2: SEHNR and FQNEAQ (reference sequence). V gave up 2 bases and J gave up 5 bases; unmatched junction bases: 5. CDR3 length equals 16 residues.

V is TRBV28 and J is TRBJ2-7; TRBD1 is a possible D gene (5 bases). V was trimmed by 6 bases and J by 0 bases, leaving 12 bases between them. CDR1 and CDR2 from the germline V gene are MDHEN and SYDVKM. The CDR3 is made up of 14 amino acids. In DNA form, the CDR3 reads TGTGCCAGCAGGAAACAGGTCCTCTCCTACGAGCAGTACTTC. It encodes CASRKQVLSYEQYF.

The genes are TRBV19 and TRBJ1-1, with a possible D match to TRBD1 (6 bases). The V end lost 7 bases, the J end lost 1 base, and 13 bases lay between the germline ends. This CDR3 region has 14 residues. Per the germline V gene, CDR1 is LNHDA and CDR2 is SQIVND (reference sequence). The CDR3 region has the DNA TGTGCCAGTATCCCATCGACAGGGAACACTGAAGCTTTCTTT. It encodes CASIPSTGNTEAFF.